This T cell receptor beta chain stems from a study of blood T cells in healthy people across ages. Each sample provided at least 6 micrograms of extracted total RNA. This clonotype was observed a few times. A junction boundary mismatches the germline segment, possibly from a read error. The authors ran a second PCR of roughly 6 to 12 cycles using a sample-barcoded 5' primer and a J-beta primer mix. MiXCR was run by TCRdb on the 5' RACE reads, yielding one entry per CDR3 protein. Of fewer than 1,200,000 distinct CDR3 sequences listed, almost 25% are singletons. Germline assignment: CDR1 SNHLY and CDR2 FYNNEI. The CDR3 runs to 15 residues. This sample also appeared in a second study, on T cells of mothers and their children. Turning to that study: Once extracted, all RNA went into cDNA synthesis at around 1.6 ug per 15 ul.

The sample was blood. The chain combines TRBV2 with TRBJ2-5; D tentatively reads TRBD1 or TRBD2 (5 bases each). This sequence originates from a girl aged 2-15 years in good health. CDR3 in DNA: TGCGCCAGCAGCTTGGTCGGGGCAGCTGGAGAGACCCAGTACTTC. Translating gives CASSLVGAAGETQYF. Full variable domain (outside the CDR3, taken from reference TRBV2 and TRBJ2-5): EPEVTQTPSHQVTQMGQEVILRCVPISNHLYFYWYRQILGQKVEFLVSFYNNEISEKSEIFDDQFSVERPDGSNFTLKIRSTKLEDSAMYFCASSLVGAAGETQYFGPGTRLLVL.